The present T cell receptor beta chain was sequenced within a study of shared clonotypes between healthy human individuals. At the level of the study: The donors, a couple of women and a few men, were aged 18 to 49.

Study-wide results and limits: Relative to clonotypes present in all four donors, those not shared had lower generation probabilities.

CD8 cells classed as naive were CD45RO-negative and positively selected for CCR7, excluding terminally differentiated effector memory CD45RA+ cells. Nashville, Tennessee was home to all donors, each a Caucasian adult. V shed 3 bases and J 4 bases; nucleotides not matched to a gene: 13. Germline CDR1 reads SGHDT; CDR2 reads YYEEEE. The CDR3 runs to 18 residues. Sequencing used immunoSEQ multiplex PCR; TCRdb keeps in-frame clones, though not all of them. This table holds millions of clones, roughly 94% found once. About this clone itself: What it binds is unknown.

This clonotype originated in a man between 18 and 35 years old in good health. Specimen: naive CD8+ T cells sorted from blood. The J gene is TRBJ2-2, the V gene TRBV5-6; TRBD1 matches 9 bases. CDR3 residues: CASSSRTGDPFITGELFF. The CDR3 coding sequence is TGTGCCAGCAGCTCCCGGACAGGGGACCCCTTTATCACCGGGGAGCTGTTTTTT.